This T cell receptor (beta chain) came from a study of regulatory T cells in long-lasting Graves disease. For TCR beta, libraries came from iRepertoire HTBI primers and Arm-PCR of CDR3 regions. TCRdb ran MiXCR on the multiplex PCR reads and lists one entry per CDR3 protein. The repertoire has about 310,000 distinct CDR3 sequences, more than 15% of them found once; the top ten carry roughly 35%. This CDR3 has 16 residues. Trimming took 1 base from V and 4 from J, leaving 13 bases between them. Germline CDR1 SEHNR, CDR2 FQNEAQ (reference sequence). Time point indicated: newly diagnosed GD, antithyroid drugs for less than 3 months. PBMCs provided the RNA from which the TCR library was made.

The rearrangement joins TRBV7-9 to TRBJ2-2; D unresolved. This material consisted of peripheral blood mononuclear cells (PBMCs), taken at new diagnosis, from a patient treated with antithyroid drugs. This clonotype originated in a female donor with Graves disease. CDR3 DNA: TGTGCCAGCAGCTTAGTTGGCTCGGGCGTCACCGGGGAGCTGTTTTTT. Encoded protein: CASSLVGSGVTGELFF. The full variable domain, rest sourced from reference TRBV7-9 and TRBJ2-2, is DTGVSQNPRHKITKRGQNVTFRCDPISEHNRLYWYRQTLGQGPEFLTYFQNEAQLEKSRLLSDRFSAERPKGSFSTLEIQRTEQGDSAMYLCASSLVGSGVTGELFFGEGSRLTVL.